This TCR beta chain was identified in a study of blood T cell repertoires in COVID-19. Study as a whole: COVID-19 samples from acute and convalescent phases originated in the United States, Italy and Spain. From T cells, B-cell-depleted T cells, or PBMCs came the material, which was cDNA or gDNA.

Authors' processing steps: Estimates of nucleated cell counts were drawn from the amplification of reference gene primers. Sequencing was performed with immunoSEQ multiplex PCR; in TCRdb, only in-frame clones are kept and a portion is missing. V, J and clone size derive from that table, while D and trimming were established from the DNA sequence. The sample yields about 220,000 clones, 86% seen once. In germline, CDR1 is SGHRS, CDR2 YFSETQ. The CDR3 covers 15 residues. V was clipped by 4 bases and J by 0 bases; unmatched bases: 1. The TCR was taken from a young man who had recovered from COVID-19. The chain employs TRBV5-1 and TRBJ2-6; 7 bases fit TRBD1. The sample consisted of peripheral blood. DNA of the CDR3: TGCGCCAGCAGCCGGGACAGCTCTGGGGCCAACGTCCTGACTTTC. As protein: CASSRDSSGANVLTF.